Each of the 17 T cell receptor beta chains below was sequenced from the same sample in a study of Graves' ophthalmopathy and Graves' hyperthyroidism. Researchers took RNA transcripts and amplified TCR beta CDR3 regions from them. First-round RT-PCR with HTBI primers preceded a second-round multiplex PCR. MiXCR, applied by TCRdb to the multiplex PCR reads, yields one record per CDR3 protein. This sample has hundreds of thousands of distinct CDR3 sequences; around 20% occur once, and the top ten carry approximately 3.2%. Sequencing was performed on peripheral blood. These receptor sequences come from a woman between 18 and 29 years old with stable Graves' hyperthyroidism.

This clonotype was picked up many times. The rearrangement links TRBV27 to TRBJ2-7; D is tentatively TRBD1 or TRBD2 (5 bases each). The CDR3 contains 13 residues. V lost 4 bases and J lost 1, with 8 bases in between. Germline CDR1 MNHEY, CDR2 SMNVEV (reference sequence). In DNA form, the CDR3 reads TGTGCCAGCAGTTGGGGGAGTTCCTACGAGCAGTACTTC. Translation: CASSWGSSYEQYF.

The genes are TRBV11-1 and TRBJ2-4; D may be TRBD1 or TRBD2 (5 bases each). CDR1 is SGHAT and CDR2 is FQDESV in the germline V gene (reference sequence). The CDR3 sequence is 22 residues long. Trimming stripped 0 bases from V and 1 base from J, with 28 bases between. The CDR3 sequence: CASSLARGATYDDPGAKNIQYF. The CDR3, as DNA: TGTGCCAGCAGCTTAGCGCGAGGGGCCACCTACGATGATCCAGGGGCCAAAAACATTCAGTACTTC.

This clonotype was recorded many times. The V gene is TRBV30, the J gene TRBJ2-7; possibly TRBD1 or TRBD2 for D (6 bases each). The V end lost 4 bases, the J end lost 3 bases, and 16 bases lay between the germline ends. The germline V gene has CDR1 GTSNPN and CDR2 SVGIG (reference sequence). CDR3 size: 14 residues. The chain's CDR3 is CAWTHGGLYYEQYF. CDR3 DNA: TGTGCCTGGACCCATGGGGGGCTATACTACGAGCAGTACTTC.

The chain has TRBV2 and TRBJ2-7, with a possible D match to TRBD1 (8 bases). The germline V and J ends were trimmed by 6 bases and 7 bases, with 19 bases remaining between them. Per germline, CDR1 SNHLY and CDR2 FYNNEI. CDR3 length: 14 amino acids. CDR3 region: CASRPSTGEGEQYF. CDR3 coding DNA: TGTGCCAGCAGACCCTCGACAGGGGAGGGGGAGCAGTACTTC. The complete variable domain, with remaining parts taken from reference TRBV2 and TRBJ2-7, reads EPEVTQTPSHQVTQMGQEVILRCVPISNHLYFYWYRQILGQKVEFLVSFYNNEISEKSEIFDDQFSVERPDGSNFTLKIRSTKLEDSAMYFCASRPSTGEGEQYFGPGTRLTVT.

This clonotype was observed at least ten times. The chain carries TRBV28 and TRBJ2-5, with 10 bases that match TRBD2. CDR1 is MDHEN and CDR2 is SYDVKM in the germline V gene. The V segment lost 6 bases and the J segment 5 bases; nucleotides outside the gene matches: 6. The CDR3 covers 14 residues. In DNA, the CDR3 is TGTGCCAGCAGGGGATGGACTAGCGGCGAGACCCAGTACTTC. It translates to CASRGWTSGETQYF.

J is TRBJ1-5 and V is TRBV6-9; the match to TRBD1 covers 10 bases. The CDR3 is 16 residues long. The V and J ends lost 8 bases and 0 bases, in that order; junction bases with no gene match: 7. Germline V gives CDR1 MNHGY, CDR2 SVAAGI. CDR3 nucleotides: TGTGCCAGCCCCAGATGGGACAGGGGTAGCAATCAGCCCCAGCATTTT. It encodes CASPRWDRGSNQPQHF.

In regard to this clonotype: It may be a read error: a sequence one base away is much more abundant. This chain connects TRBV6-2 or TRBV6-3 to TRBJ1-2, with no clear D. The CDR3 contains 13 residues. The germline CDR1 and CDR2 sequences are MNHEY and SVGEGT. Trimming shortened V by 4 bases and J by 1 base, and 7 bases separated the two germline ends. The CDR3 loop reads CASSLPSNYGYTF. In nucleotides, the CDR3 is TGTGCCAGCAGTTTGCCGAGTAACTATGGCTACACCTTC.

V usage is TRBV30 and J usage is TRBJ2-5; the D gene could be TRBD1 or TRBD2 (5 bases each). The CDR3 is 16 residues long. V shed 7 bases and J shed 7 bases, with 28 bases lying between them. CDR1 is GTSNPN, CDR2 SVGIG, per germline (reference sequence). CDR3 residues: CAFHPGTPSRIRTQYF. CDR3 in DNA: TGTGCCTTTCATCCCGGGACCCCAAGTCGGATACGGACCCAGTACTTC.

This clonotype has just one count. One junction end disagrees with the germline gene, perhaps due to a read error. This sequence joins TRBV6-1 and TRBJ1-1, with no clear D. Germline V gives CDR1 MNHNS, CDR2 SASEGT. The CDR3 consists of 13 residues. CDR3 bases: TGTGTCAGCAGTGAAATCATAGACACTGAAGCTTTCTTT. Its translation: CVSSEIIDTEAFF.

Ten or more counts support this clonotype. The chain couples TRBV11-2 to TRBJ2-7; TRBD1 matches 10 bases. Germline V lookup: CDR1 SGHAT, CDR2 FQNNGV. J gave up 9 bases and V 8 bases, and 16 bases lay outside the gene matches. This CDR3 comprises 15 residues. The CDR3 DNA reads as TGTGCCAGCTTACGCATAAGGACAGGGGGAGGGAGGCAGTACTTC. Amino acid sequence: CASLRIRTGGGRQYF. The variable domain in full, completed from reference TRBV11-2 and TRBJ2-7, reads EAGVAQSPRYKIIEKRQSVAFWCNPISGHATLYWYQQILGQGPKLLIQFQNNGVVDDSQLPKDRFSAERLKGVDSTLKIQPAKLEDSAVYLCASLRIRTGGGRQYFGPGTRLTVT.

The rearrangement uses TRBV7-3 and TRBJ1-6, with D unclear. Per germline, CDR1 SGHTA and CDR2 FQGTGA. CDR3 size: 17 residues. Trimming pared 6 bases from V and 6 bases from J, leaving 21 bases between. The DNA for the CDR3 is TGTGCCAGCAGTGACGTGATGACACAGAGTTCTAATTCACCCCTCCACTTT. Protein: CASSDVMTQSSNSPLHF.

This clonotype was detected ten times or more. This sequence joins TRBV20-1 and TRBJ1-6; D unclear. Germline-derived CDR1 and CDR2 are DFQATT and SNEGSKA (reference sequence). With 0 bases removed from V and 7 bases from J, the gap between germline ends came to 7 bases. This CDR3 is 13 amino acids long. The CDR3 region is CSARDNLNSPLHF. DNA for the CDR3: TGCAGTGCTAGAGATAACCTGAATTCACCCCTCCACTTT.

This clonotype appeared a few times. The CDR3 sequence: CASSPAGRTGELFF. CDR3 nucleotide sequence: TGTGCCAGCTCACCGGCAGGGAGAACCGGGGAGCTGTTTTTT. This sequence joins TRBV18 and TRBJ2-2, with D perhaps matching TRBD1 or TRBD2 (5 bases each). V was pared by 3 bases and J by 5 bases, with 10 bases between. The CDR3 is 14 residues long. Looked up from germline, CDR1 is KGHSH and CDR2 is LQKENI.

The rearrangement links TRBV6-2 or TRBV6-3 to TRBJ2-7; either TRBD1 or TRBD2 may fit D (5 bases each). This CDR3 region has 17 residues. The ends were cut back, 2 bases at V and 5 bases at J, with 22 bases in the middle. CDR1 is MNHEY and CDR2 is SVGEGT in the germline V gene. The CDR3 nucleotides read TGTGCCAGCAGTTACCCCTTGGGGCGGGCCCCCGGACACGAGCAGTACTTC. Amino acid sequence: CASSYPLGRAPGHEQYF.

The V call is TRBV3-1, the J call TRBJ1-2; D gene unclear. Trimming removed 1 base at V and 8 bases at J, with 14 bases between. CDR1 LGHDT and CDR2 YNNKEL come from the germline V gene (reference sequence). The CDR3 runs 14 residues. In nucleotides, the CDR3 is TGTGCCAGCAGCCAAGGGCAGATAGGGTTCGGCTACACCTTC. This sequence encodes CASSQGQIGFGYTF.

This clonotype was seen repeatedly, ten times or more. The V call is TRBV20-1, the J call TRBJ2-7; D possibly matches TRBD1 or TRBD2 (5 bases each). The V and J ends lost 0 bases and 2 bases respectively, with 11 bases between them. Germline V CDR1 and CDR2: DFQATT, SNEGSKA (reference sequence). The CDR3 sequence is 14 residues long. CDR3 loop: CSARDRRDPYEQYF. The CDR3 nucleotides read TGCAGTGCTAGAGATCGCAGGGACCCCTACGAGCAGTACTTC.

This clonotype appeared a few times. With a much larger clone just one base away, this may be a read error. As DNA, the CDR3 is TGTGCCAGTAGTCCCAACCGGGATTCACACCTCCACTTT. Translated, it gives CASSPNRDSHLHF. V gene TRBV19 combines with J gene TRBJ1-6; D unclear. Germline CDR1 is LNHDA and CDR2 is SQIVND (reference sequence). The CDR3 spans 13 residues.